Shown below are 13 T cell receptor beta chains from a single sample sequenced in a study of cytomegalovirus exposure and HLA in healthy donors. Vbeta (60) and Jbeta (13) primers were used in the PCR. The method was immunoSEQ multiplex PCR; TCRdb's version includes in-frame clones alone and lacks a portion of them. In the table there are some 150,000 clones, approximately 81% of which are singletons. Material for sequencing was PBMCs. The receptor source for this set is a woman in her fifties or sixties in good health and CMV-seronegative.

The chain is built from TRBV28 and TRBJ2-5, with 8 nucleotides matching TRBD2. Germline-derived CDR1 and CDR2 are MDHEN and SYDVKM. The CDR3 is 14 amino acids. Trimming at V came to 5 bases and at J to 4 bases, leaving 6 bases not matched to a gene. For the CDR3, the DNA is TGTGCCAGCAGTCTTCGGGGGGGCAGAGAGACCCAGTACTTC. It specifies CASSLRGGRETQYF.

This sequence joins TRBV19 and TRBJ1-3; no clear D gene. The CDR3 is 15 amino acids. Germline V lookup: CDR1 LNHDA, CDR2 SQIVND (reference sequence). V was shortened by 5 bases and J by 0 bases, with 11 bases between the two germline ends. CDR3 in amino acids: CASSQTVSSGNTIYF. CDR3 DNA sequence: TGTGCCAGTAGTCAAACAGTTAGCTCTGGAAACACCATATATTTT.

The gene calls are TRBV7-7 and TRBJ2-3; D may be TRBD1 (6 bases). Germline V lookup: CDR1 SSHAT, CDR2 FNYEAQ (reference sequence). Trimming cost V 5 bases and J 5 bases, with 8 bases left between them. The CDR3 is made up of 12 amino acids. Here the CDR3 reads CASSEGGDTQYF. The CDR3 region has the DNA TGTGCCAGCAGCGAAGGGGGAGATACGCAGTATTTT.

V usage is TRBV6-1 and J usage is TRBJ1-2; 7 nucleotides agree with TRBD1. Germline CDR1 MNHNS, CDR2 SASEGT. This CDR3 region has 14 residues. Trimming cost V 3 bases and J 8 bases; bases outside gene matches: 9. The CDR3 loop reads CASSEGRQGGGYTF. CDR3 sequence (DNA): TGTGCCAGCAGTGAGGGGAGACAGGGAGGAGGCTACACCTTC.

The V gene is TRBV30, the J gene TRBJ2-1; D uncertain. This CDR3 has 12 amino acids. Germline loops: CDR1 GTSNPN, CDR2 SVGIG (reference sequence). Deletions cut 0 bases from V and 8 bases from J, with 8 bases between. As DNA, the CDR3 is TGTGCCTGGAGTGTACGAGGAGATGAGCAGTTCTTC. It translates to CAWSVRGDEQFF.

This chain links TRBV30 with TRBJ1-2, with 10 bases that match TRBD1. Germline assignment: CDR1 GTSNPN and CDR2 SVGIG (reference sequence). CDR3 size: 14 residues. V trimming: 3 bases; J trimming: 8 bases; junction bases outside the gene matches: 9. DNA for the CDR3: TGTGCCTGGAGAAAAGGGACAGGGGTACTCGGCTACACCTTC. Translation gives CAWRKGTGVLGYTF.

The chain employs TRBV28 and TRBJ2-1, with TRBD1 identical over 7 bases. The CDR3 contains 13 residues. From germline, CDR1 is MDHEN and CDR2 SYDVKM. The J segment lost 8 bases and the V segment lost 6 bases, leaving 7 bases of the junction unmatched. The CDR3 DNA is TGTGCCAGCAGGAGACAGGGCGTCCATGAGCAGTTCTTC. Translating gives CASRRQGVHEQFF.

The chain joins TRBV10-2 to TRBJ2-3; tentative D call: TRBD2 (5 bases). The V gene's germline CDR1 is WSHSY and CDR2 SAAADI. The CDR3 is made up of 13 amino acids. Trimming cost V 8 bases and J 4 bases, with 13 bases left between them. CDR3 region: CASVPRTSDTQYF. CDR3 sequence (DNA): TGCGCCAGCGTGCCAAGGACTTCAGATACGCAGTATTTT.

The chain recombines TRBV5-1 with TRBJ2-2, with 9 bases matching TRBD2. The CDR3 is 16 residues long. Trimming took 3 bases from V and 5 from J; bases not matched to a gene: 8. Looked up from germline, CDR1 is SGHRS and CDR2 is YFSETQ. The CDR3 region is CASSSRASGGTGELFF. CDR3 sequence (DNA): TGCGCCAGCAGCTCACGGGCGAGCGGGGGGACCGGGGAGCTGTTTTTT.

The V gene is TRBV7-2, the J gene TRBJ2-6; TRBD1 agrees at 7 bases. Germline lookup yields CDR1 SGHTA and CDR2 FQGNSA. Unmatched junction bases numbered 7, after V lost 2 bases and J lost 0 bases. The CDR3 is 18 amino acids. This CDR3 is CASSLSWAGGSGANVLTF. In DNA, the CDR3 is TGTGCCAGCAGCTTAAGTTGGGCAGGGGGCTCTGGGGCCAACGTCCTGACTTTC.

V is TRBV2 and J is TRBJ2-2; no clear D. CDR1 and CDR2 from the germline V gene are SNHLY and FYNNEI. CDR3 length: 11 residues. The V and J ends lost 4 bases and 6 bases respectively, with 3 bases between them. CDR3 in amino acids: CASSAAGELFF. CDR3 in DNA: TGTGCCAGCAGTGCCGCCGGGGAGCTGTTTTTT.

The V and J genes are TRBV4-3 and TRBJ1-4, with a possible D match to TRBD1 (6 bases). CDR1 is LGHNA, CDR2 YSLEER, per germline. The CDR3 is made up of 16 amino acids. V was pared by 4 bases and J by 8 bases, with 20 bases between. For the CDR3, the DNA is TGCGCCAGCAGCCCACAGGCAGGGGCCCTGGGAGAAAAACTGTTTTTT. This gives the protein CASSPQAGALGEKLFF.

The V call is TRBV2, the J call TRBJ1-1; D uncertain. This CDR3 has 12 residues. V was clipped by 4 bases and J by 3 bases, with 6 bases between them. Germline CDR1 SNHLY, CDR2 FYNNEI. This CDR3 is CASSVVDTEAFF. As DNA, the CDR3 is TGTGCCAGCAGTGTTGTAGACACTGAAGCTTTCTTT. The full variable domain, with the rest looked up from reference TRBV2 and TRBJ1-1, is EPEVTQTPSHQVTQMGQEVILRCVPISNHLYFYWYRQILGQKVEFLVSFYNNEISEKSEIFDDQFSVERPDGSNFTLKIRSTKLEDSAMYFCASSVVDTEAFFGQGTRLTVV.